One TCR beta chain is described in this entry. This specimen belongs to a study of identical twins. TCRdb recomputed calls from the 5' RACE reads with MiXCR, one row per CDR3 protein. Of around 450,000 distinct CDR3 sequences listed, 13% to 15% are singletons. After removal of 6 bases from V and 5 bases from J, the junction contained 4 bases not matched to a gene. The CDR3 consists of 13 residues. Germline loops: CDR1 SGHRS, CDR2 YFSETQ. The sample was also reused in another study, on yellow fever vaccine responses in identical twins.

Sequencing was carried out using CD4+ T cells sorted from blood. The chain has TRBV5-1 and TRBJ2-5, with TRBD2 matching 10 bases. The TCR sequence derives from a woman younger than 35 in good health. CDR3 bases: TGCGCCAGCACCACTAGCGGGACGGAGACCCAGTACTTC. Translated, it gives CASTTSGTETQYF.